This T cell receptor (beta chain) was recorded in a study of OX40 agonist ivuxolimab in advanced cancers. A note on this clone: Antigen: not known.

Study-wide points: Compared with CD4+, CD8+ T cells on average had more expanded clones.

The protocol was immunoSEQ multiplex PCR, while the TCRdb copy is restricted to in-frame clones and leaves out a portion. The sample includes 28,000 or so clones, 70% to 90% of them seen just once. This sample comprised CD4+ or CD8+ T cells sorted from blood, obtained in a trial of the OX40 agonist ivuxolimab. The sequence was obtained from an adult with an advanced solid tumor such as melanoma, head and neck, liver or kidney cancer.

CDR3 region: CASSESTGAPSNQPQHF. In nucleotides, the CDR3 is TGCGCCAGCAGTGAGTCGACGGGGGCCCCTAGCAATCAGCCCCAGCATTTT. The chain uses TRBV10-2 and TRBJ1-5; a weak D match, TRBD1 (6 bases). The CDR3 loop spans 17 amino acids. The germline V gene encodes CDR1 WSHSY and CDR2 SAAADI. The V end was cut by 0 bases, the J end by 0 bases, with 12 bases between.